These 30 T cell receptor beta chains share one sample of origin, sequenced in a study of a mutant IDH1 vaccine in newly diagnosed glioma. Method: immunoSEQ multiplex PCR; TCRdb's copy keeps in-frame clones and lacks some. The sample comprises 60,000 to 75,000 clones, approximately 85% of which are singletons, and around 8.4% rests with the top ten. The time point here: baseline, week 1 (first vaccination visit). Treatment noted: pre-vaccination baseline after standard-of-care therapy. The source material was PBMCs, sampled from a glioma patient treated with radiotherapy, temozolomide or both. The receptors were sampled from a man aged 50 or older with glioma.

Comments on this clone: Different DNA sequences within this sample yield the same CDR3. The chain combines TRBV7-9 with TRBJ2-1; D remains unclear. The V end was cut by 5 bases, the J end by 7 bases, with 6 bases between. The CDR3 covers 11 residues. Germline V gene lookup returns CDR1 SEHNR and CDR2 FQNEAQ (reference sequence). CDR3 amino acids: CASSLQNEQFF. For the CDR3, the DNA is TGTGCCAGCAGCCTACAGAATGAGCAGTTCTTC.

CDR3 nucleotide sequence: TGTGCCAGCAGTTTATCGCTTGGGACTCGGGTAGAGCAGTTCTTC. Its translation is CASSLSLGTRVEQFF. V and J are TRBV27 and TRBJ2-1; tentatively, D is TRBD2 (6 bases). Per the germline V gene, CDR1 is MNHEY and CDR2 is SMNVEV (reference sequence). Trimming removed 0 bases from V and 10 bases from J, with 16 bases in between. CDR3 length equals 15 residues.

This chain uses TRBV6-6 with TRBJ2-7; D not certain. With 6 bases removed from V and 7 bases from J, the gap between germline ends came to 13 bases. CDR3 length: 12 amino acids. Germline assignment: CDR1 MNHNY and CDR2 SVGAGI (reference sequence). The CDR3 bases are TGTGCCAGCAGCCTCAGAAGTGGAGAGCAGTACTTC. It translates to CASSLRSGEQYF.

This chain uses TRBV5-6 with TRBJ1-1, with D unclear. Germline V lookup: CDR1 SGHDT, CDR2 YYEEEE. The CDR3 is made up of 14 amino acids. Trimming took off 2 bases at V and 0 bases at J, with 8 bases between the two ends. This CDR3 is CASSFGNMNTEAFF. The CDR3 nucleotides read TGTGCCAGCAGCTTCGGCAACATGAACACTGAAGCTTTCTTT.

The J gene is TRBJ1-5, the V gene TRBV19; 8 bases line up with TRBD1. With V trimmed by 5 bases and J by 4 bases, 10 bases remained unmatched. This CDR3 comprises 16 residues. CDR1 and CDR2 (germline): LNHDA, SQIVND (reference sequence). The CDR3 sequence is CASSSDRAVRNQPQHF. CDR3 nucleotides: TGTGCCAGTAGTTCGGACAGGGCGGTTCGAAATCAGCCCCAGCATTTT.

This chain uses TRBV10-1 with TRBJ2-2, with D possibly called TRBD1 or TRBD2 (5 bases each). Germline loops: CDR1 WNHNN, CDR2 SYGVQD (reference sequence). The CDR3 extends over 17 amino acids. Trimming removed 5 bases at V and 0 bases at J, with 16 bases between. CDR3 DNA: TGCGCCAGCAGTTTCAACCGGGACCGGCCGAACACCGGGGAGCTGTTTTTT. This encodes CASSFNRDRPNTGELFF.

V and J are TRBV14 and TRBJ1-1; TRBD1 agrees at 8 bases. CDR1 and CDR2 (germline): SGHDN, FVKESK. This CDR3 contains 14 residues. V shed 0 bases, J shed 5 bases, and the junction held 2 bases outside the gene matches. CDR3 sequence: CASSQEQGGTEAFF. In nucleotides, the CDR3 is TGTGCCAGCAGCCAAGAACAGGGGGGGACTGAAGCTTTCTTT.

The chain recombines TRBV30 with TRBJ1-5; TRBD1 aligns across 7 bases. CDR1 GTSNPN and CDR2 SVGIG come from the germline V gene (reference sequence). V lost 1 base, J lost 2 bases, and 17 bases stayed unmatched. This CDR3 is 19 amino acids long. DNA for the CDR3: TGTGCCTGGAGTGGCCCTCCGGGACAGCTAGCAAATCGCAATCAGCCCCAGCATTTT. The encoded protein is CAWSGPPGQLANRNQPQHF.

J is TRBJ2-2 and V is TRBV18; D may be TRBD2 (5 bases). The CDR3 runs to 14 residues. Trimming pared 6 bases from V and 6 bases from J, leaving 14 bases between. Looked up from germline, CDR1 is KGHSH and CDR2 is LQKENI. CDR3 residues: CASSPNEGAGELFF. The DNA for the CDR3 is TGTGCCAGCTCCCCGAACGAGGGCGCCGGGGAGCTGTTTTTT. The entire variable domain, with the rest obtained from reference TRBV18 and TRBJ2-2, is as follows: NAGVMQNPRHLVRRRGQEARLRCSPMKGHSHVYWYRQLPEEGLKFMVYLQKENIIDESGMPKERFSAEFPKEGPSILRIQQVVRGDSAAYFCASSPNEGAGELFFGEGSRLTVL.

The chain joins TRBV6-1 to TRBJ1-2; 7 bases are a match to TRBD1. Germline CDR1 and CDR2: MNHNS and SASEGT. The CDR3 runs to 13 residues. Trimming cost V 6 bases and J 7 bases; bases outside gene matches: 8. This CDR3 reads CASSIGQVRGYTF. CDR3 sequence (DNA): TGTGCCAGCAGCATAGGACAGGTTCGTGGCTACACCTTC.

The rearrangement uses TRBV9 and TRBJ1-3, with a possible D match to TRBD1 (5 bases). The length of the CDR3 is 14 residues. Trimming stripped 2 bases from V and 4 bases from J, with 10 bases between. Germline loops: CDR1 SGDLS, CDR2 YYNGEE. This chain's CDR3 is CASSVTGSGNTIYF. DNA of the CDR3: TGTGCCAGCAGCGTCACAGGTTCGGGAAACACCATATATTTT.

The V call is TRBV7-2, the J call TRBJ1-4, with 7 bases fitting TRBD1. In germline, CDR1 is SGHTA, CDR2 FQGNSA. J was trimmed by 3 bases and V by 5 bases; bases with no gene match: 3. This CDR3 region has 14 residues. The CDR3 DNA follows: TGTGCCAGCAGCGCCAGGGGGTCTAATGAAAAACTGTTTTTT. It is translated as CASSARGSNEKLFF.

This rearrangement joins TRBV7-2 to TRBJ2-3; D is perhaps TRBD1 or TRBD2 (5 bases each). V was pared by 4 bases and J by 6 bases, with 20 bases between. The length of the CDR3 is 16 residues. CDR1 is SGHTA, CDR2 FQGNSA, per germline. The CDR3 DNA reads TGTGCCAGCAGCTCACCAGCACGGGACGCGTCCGATACGCAGTATTTT. This sequence encodes CASSSPARDASDTQYF.

CDR3 amino acids: CASSLWTGELFF. The CDR3 DNA reads as TGTGCCAGTAGTCTGTGGACCGGGGAGCTGTTTTTT. This chain uses TRBV19 with TRBJ2-2, with no clear D. The V end was cut by 5 bases, the J end by 5 bases, with 6 bases between. The CDR3 sequence is 12 residues long. The germline V gene encodes CDR1 LNHDA and CDR2 SQIVND (reference sequence).

About this clone itself: A read error may be the cause here, since a much bigger clone is one base away. This chain joins TRBV5-4 and TRBJ1-1; no clear D gene. CDR3 length equals 13 residues. Germline V gives CDR1 SGHNT, CDR2 YYREEE (reference sequence). V was pared by 4 bases and J by 1 base, with 8 bases between. CDR3 in DNA: TGTGCCAGCAGCCCCAGCGGGAACACTGAAGCTTTCTTT. Its translation: CASSPSGNTEAFF.

The chain links TRBV15 to TRBJ2-7; D is perhaps TRBD2 (6 bases). Trimming left V 4 bases short and J 3 bases short, with 13 bases between. CDR3 length equals 14 residues. Per germline, CDR1 LNHNV and CDR2 YYDKDF (reference sequence). The CDR3 here is CATSTGSGGYEQYF. DNA of the CDR3: TGTGCCACCAGCACAGGGTCCGGGGGCTACGAGCAGTACTTC.

This sequence joins TRBV30 and TRBJ2-5; tentatively, D is TRBD1 (5 bases). The germline V gene encodes CDR1 GTSNPN and CDR2 SVGIG (reference sequence). This CDR3 is 14 amino acids long. The V end was cut by 0 bases, the J end by 0 bases, with 8 bases between. CDR3 residues: CAWSVLRDQETQYF. In nucleotides, the CDR3 is TGTGCCTGGAGTGTACTCAGGGACCAAGAGACCCAGTACTTC. The variable domain in full, completed from reference TRBV30 and TRBJ2-5, reads SQTIHQWPATLVQPVGSPLSLECTVEGTSNPNLYWYRQAAGRGLQLLFYSVGIGQISSEVPQNLSASRPQDRQFILSSKKLLLSDSGFYLCAWSVLRDQETQYFGPGTRLLVL.

This clone was seen just once. CDR3 bases: TGCAGCGTTGGACAGAGTCCCTACGAGCAGTACTTC. It translates to CSVGQSPYEQYF. This chain connects TRBV29-1 to TRBJ2-7, with D perhaps TRBD1 (5 bases). V was shortened by 4 bases and J by 2 bases, with 9 bases between the two germline ends. The CDR3 is made up of 12 amino acids. Germline V gives CDR1 SQVTM, CDR2 ANQGSEA.

The chain joins TRBV29-1 to TRBJ2-5; TRBD1 agrees at 12 bases. The junction had 3 bases not matched to a gene; V was cut back by 6 bases and J by 7 bases. Germline-derived CDR1 and CDR2 are SQVTM and ANQGSEA. The CDR3 spans 12 residues. The CDR3, as DNA: TGCAGCGTGGGACAGGGGGCCGGGACCCAGTACTTC. It encodes CSVGQGAGTQYF.

The genes are TRBV19 and TRBJ2-7; D may be TRBD2 (6 bases). Germline-derived CDR1 and CDR2 are LNHDA and SQIVND (reference sequence). Between the trimmed V and J ends, which lost 3 bases and 2 bases, there was a span of 14 bases. The CDR3 has 15 amino acids. Written as DNA, the CDR3 is TGTGCCAGTAGTATGACACCTAGCGCGACCTACGAGCAGTACTTC. Encoded protein: CASSMTPSATYEQYF.

This chain uses TRBV18 with TRBJ2-2; 9 positions agree with TRBD2. The CDR3 contains 17 residues. Germline values: CDR1 KGHSH, CDR2 LQKENI. V shed 3 bases, J shed 1 base, and the junction held 6 bases outside the gene matches. The CDR3 loop is CASSPAASGKNTGELFF. In DNA, the CDR3 is TGTGCCAGCTCACCGGCGGCTAGCGGGAAGAACACCGGGGAGCTGTTTTTT. The full variable domain, its missing parts supplied by reference TRBV18 and TRBJ2-2, is NAGVMQNPRHLVRRRGQEARLRCSPMKGHSHVYWYRQLPEEGLKFMVYLQKENIIDESGMPKERFSAEFPKEGPSILRIQQVVRGDSAAYFCASSPAASGKNTGELFFGEGSRLTVL.

The V gene is TRBV11-2, the J gene TRBJ1-1; possibly TRBD1 for D (5 bases). Between the trimmed V and J ends, which lost 6 bases and 5 bases, there was a span of 19 bases. This CDR3 has 15 amino acids. Germline values: CDR1 SGHAT, CDR2 FQNNGV. CDR3 nucleotide sequence: TGTGCCAGCAGTTCCATACAGGAAAAGGAGACTGAAGCTTTCTTT. Translating gives CASSSIQEKETEAFF. Full variable domain (outside the CDR3, taken from reference TRBV11-2 and TRBJ1-1): EAGVAQSPRYKIIEKRQSVAFWCNPISGHATLYWYQQILGQGPKLLIQFQNNGVVDDSQLPKDRFSAERLKGVDSTLKIQPAKLEDSAVYLCASSSIQEKETEAFFGQGTRLTVV.

This chain links TRBV6-5 with TRBJ2-5, with D tentatively TRBD1 or TRBD2 (6 bases each). The CDR3 totals 14 residues. V was trimmed by 4 bases and J by 6 bases, leaving 15 bases between them. The germline gives CDR1 MNHEY, CDR2 SVGAGI. CDR3 bases: TGTGCCAGCAGTTCCCAAGGGGGGAGGCAGACCCAGTACTTC. Residues: CASSSQGGRQTQYF.

This sequence joins TRBV29-1 and TRBJ1-2, with D possibly matching TRBD1 (6 bases). The germline V gene has CDR1 SQVTM and CDR2 ANQGSEA. This CDR3 has 13 residues. V was trimmed by 3 bases and J by 4 bases, leaving 12 bases between them. The CDR3 here is CSVDIGGSYGYTF. The CDR3 nucleotides read TGCAGCGTTGATATCGGGGGCAGCTATGGCTACACCTTC.

This chain joins TRBV6-4 and TRBJ2-6; D may be TRBD1 (5 bases). CDR1 and CDR2 (germline): MRHNA, SNTAGT. V was pared by 3 bases and J by 1 base, with 13 bases between. CDR3 length: 17 amino acids. CDR3 region: CASSDSPQGSGANVLTF. In nucleotides, the CDR3 is TGTGCCAGCAGTGATTCCCCTCAGGGATCTGGGGCCAACGTCCTGACTTTC.

As DNA, the CDR3 is TGTGCCACCAGCAGAGAGTTAGCGGGGAGCACAGATACGCAGTATTTT. Its translation: CATSRELAGSTDTQYF. V usage is TRBV15 and J usage is TRBJ2-3; 8 bases match TRBD2. The germline V gene encodes CDR1 LNHNV and CDR2 YYDKDF (reference sequence). V was clipped by 0 bases and J by 0 bases; unmatched bases: 2. This CDR3 comprises 16 residues.

The chain uses TRBV6-1 and TRBJ1-4, with D unresolved. Germline lookup yields CDR1 MNHNS and CDR2 SASEGT. V was cut by 0 bases and J by 10 bases, with 15 bases left in between. The CDR3 spans 15 residues. The DNA of the CDR3 is TGTGCCAGCAGTGAAGCAGGGCGGCCCCACCGAAAACTGTTTTTT. Encoded protein: CASSEAGRPHRKLFF.

About this clone itself: Within the sample, other DNA sequences also encode this same CDR3. In DNA form, the CDR3 reads TGCGCCAGCAGCCTAGGGGGTAGCACAGATACGCAGTATTTT. This translates into CASSLGGSTDTQYF. The rearrangement joins TRBV5-1 to TRBJ2-3; possibly TRBD1 for D (6 bases). V was cut by 4 bases and J by 0 bases, with 9 bases left in between. There are 14 residues in the CDR3. The germline gives CDR1 SGHRS, CDR2 YFSETQ. The whole variable domain, filled in from reference TRBV5-1 and TRBJ2-3, reads KAGVTQTPRYLIKTRGQQVTLSCSPISGHRSVSWYQQTPGQGLQFLFEYFSETQRNKGNFPGRFSGRQFSNSRSEMNVSTLELGDSALYLCASSLGGSTDTQYFGPGTRLTVL.

J is TRBJ1-3 and V is TRBV6-6; no reliable D call. The CDR3 consists of 11 residues. The V gene's germline CDR1 is MNHNY and CDR2 SVGAGI (reference sequence). CDR3: CASFSGNTIYF. CDR3 DNA: TGTGCTTCCTTCTCTGGAAACACCATATATTTT.

The chain joins TRBV6-5 to TRBJ1-2, with 8 bases fitting TRBD1. The CDR3 runs to 15 residues. Germline CDR1 reads MNHEY; CDR2 reads SVGAGI. V dropped 5 bases and J dropped 4; count of bases not matched to a gene: 9. The CDR3 reads CASSRPGTGSYGYTF. The CDR3 nucleotides read TGTGCCAGCAGTAGGCCCGGGACAGGATCCTATGGCTACACCTTC.